These 5 T cell receptor beta chains were all obtained from the same sample, sequenced in a study of blood T cells in healthy people across ages. Sample-barcoded 5' priming and a J-beta primer mix drove a second PCR of 7 to 11 cycles. A single record per CDR3 protein comes from TCRdb applying MiXCR to the 5' RACE reads. This sample yields 800,000 to 900,000 distinct CDR3 sequences, of which under 80% are seen a single time; 25% to 35% belongs to the top ten. The sequenced sample was blood. Every receptor here comes from a man between 25 and 39 years old in good health.

This rearrangement joins TRBV27 to TRBJ1-2; D remains ambiguous. This CDR3 comprises 15 residues. CDR1 is MNHEY, CDR2 SMNVEV, per germline (reference sequence). Trimming removed 2 bases at V and 4 bases at J, with 14 bases between. The CDR3 bases are TGTGCCAGCAGTTTAGGGTTGCCCACTAGCTATGGCTACACCTTC. This gives the protein CASSLGLPTSYGYTF.

The table lists this clonotype with a few counts. CDR3 DNA sequence: TGCAGTGCTAGGGGGGGTAGCTCCTACAATGAGCAGTTCTTC. The encoded protein is CSARGGSSYNEQFF. This sequence joins TRBV20-1 and TRBJ2-1; D possibly corresponds to TRBD2 (6 bases). CDR1 is DFQATT and CDR2 is SNEGSKA in the germline V gene (reference sequence). V lost 3 bases to trimming and J lost 0 bases, with 9 bases between them. The length of the CDR3 is 14 residues.

This clonotype was seen a few times. The chain joins TRBV9 to TRBJ1-2; D gene ambiguous. The germline gives CDR1 SGDLS, CDR2 YYNGEE. V lost 0 bases, J lost 4 bases, and 10 bases lay in between. This CDR3 has 14 residues. The CDR3 bases are TGTGCCAGCAGCGTAGGGCAGGAAGTCTATGGCTACACCTTC. It encodes CASSVGQEVYGYTF.

This clonotype was found once. The chain is built from TRBV4-2 and TRBJ2-7; TRBD1 matches at 7 bases. CDR1 and CDR2 from the germline V gene are LGHNA and YNFKEQ. V shed 3 bases and J 2 bases; nucleotides not matched to a gene: 7. CDR3 length equals 15 residues. CDR3 amino acids: CASSQVPQGAYEQYF. The CDR3 nucleotides read TGTGCCAGCAGCCAGGTCCCCCAGGGGGCCTACGAGCAGTACTTC.

The J gene is TRBJ1-2, the V gene TRBV28; perhaps TRBD1 as D (6 bases). The CDR3 contains 14 residues. Trimming stripped 2 bases from V and 7 bases from J, with 14 bases between. The germline gives CDR1 MDHEN, CDR2 SYDVKM. The CDR3 DNA is TGTGCCAGCAGTTTAGGGGGGGGGGGCGCTGGCTACACCTTC. Translation gives CASSLGGGGAGYTF.